A single sample is the source of the 32 T cell receptor beta chains below, sequenced in a study of T cell responses to AZD1222 COVID-19 vaccine (dated by TCRdb to the early 2020s). The sample's time point label, decoded: about 28 days (+/-7) after the second vaccine dose. Library preparation was by the immunoSEQ multiplex PCR assay. This is the immuneACCESS table as TCRdb keeps it, with only in-frame sequences that have V and J called. A part of the clones is gone; compared with another copy, unresolved V genes explain less than half, and the rest is unexplained. In all, the sample holds tens of thousands of clones, and around 93% of those were seen once. About 30% of the sample belongs to the ten largest clones. Source: peripheral blood, taken 28 days after the second AZD1222 dose. These TCRs come from an adult who received the AZD1222 COVID-19 vaccine.

The chain employs TRBV2 and TRBJ1-4; maybe TRBD1 (5 bases). The germline V gene has CDR1 SNHLY and CDR2 FYNNEI. Deletions cut 2 bases from V and 7 bases from J, with 11 bases between. The CDR3 is 14 amino acids. The CDR3 spells CASSEMGVGEKLFF. The CDR3 DNA follows: TGTGCCAGCAGTGAAATGGGGGTGGGTGAAAAACTGTTTTTT.

As regards this clone: This specimen includes other DNA sequences encoding the same CDR3. The gene calls are TRBV7-2 and TRBJ2-7; D remains unclear. The V gene lost 1 base and the J gene lost 0 bases, with 10 bases spanning the gap. The length of the CDR3 is 15 residues. Germline CDR1 SGHTA, CDR2 FQGNSA. CDR3 nucleotide sequence: TGTGCCAGCAGCTTAGGAGGCGGAATCTCCTACGAGCAGTACTTC. Translation gives CASSLGGGISYEQYF. Full variable domain (remainder filled in from reference TRBV7-2 and TRBJ2-7): GAGVSQSPSNKVTEKGKDVELRCDPISGHTALYWYRQSLGQGLEFLIYFQGNSAPDKSGLPSDRFSAERTGGSVSTLTIQRTQQEDSAVYLCASSLGGGISYEQYFGPGTRLTVT.

J is TRBJ1-1 and V is TRBV11-2; D gene ambiguous. Germline values: CDR1 SGHAT, CDR2 FQNNGV. V dropped 2 bases and J dropped 6 bases, with 7 bases sitting between them. This CDR3 is 12 amino acids long. The CDR3: CASSLNSAEAFF. Written as DNA, the CDR3 is TGTGCCAGCAGCTTAAACTCTGCTGAAGCTTTCTTT.

The rearrangement joins TRBV20-1 to TRBJ2-1; D is perhaps TRBD2 (5 bases). Per germline, CDR1 DFQATT and CDR2 SNEGSKA (reference sequence). V was clipped by 3 bases and J by 6 bases, with 12 bases between them. The CDR3 runs to 13 residues. The CDR3 DNA sequence: TGCAGTGCTAGTCGGGGAGCAACCAATGAGCAGTTCTTC. Translated, it gives CSASRGATNEQFF.

The V gene is TRBV12-3 or TRBV12-4, the J gene TRBJ2-1; 13 bases agree with TRBD2. Unmatched junction bases numbered 3, after V lost 3 bases and J lost 13 bases. The CDR3 has 13 residues. The CDR3 DNA follows: TGTGCCAGCAGTTTCGGACTAGCGGGAGACCAGTTCTTC. Translated: CASSFGLAGDQFF.

The rearrangement links TRBV6-5 to TRBJ2-7; no reliable D call. Per germline, CDR1 MNHEY and CDR2 SVGAGI. The CDR3 covers 13 residues. Trimming took off 2 bases at V and 3 bases at J, with 8 bases between the two ends. In nucleotides, the CDR3 is TGTGCCAGCAGTTACAGCCAGGACTACGAGCAGTACTTC. Encoded protein: CASSYSQDYEQYF.

The V call is TRBV6-5, the J call TRBJ1-5; TRBD1 matches 9 bases. The CDR3 is 14 amino acids. J lost 2 bases, V lost 5 bases, and 1 base had no gene match. Germline loops: CDR1 MNHEY, CDR2 SVGAGI. DNA for the CDR3: TGTGCCAGCAGTCGGACAGGGGGCAATCAGCCCCAGCATTTT. This gives the protein CASSRTGGNQPQHF.

V and J are TRBV5-1 and TRBJ2-5; weak D call: TRBD1 (6 bases). This CDR3 has 15 amino acids. Germline CDR1 SGHRS, CDR2 YFSETQ. Trimming took 4 bases from V and 0 from J, leaving 13 bases between them. In nucleotides, the CDR3 is TGCGCCAGCAGCCCGGGACATCGGTACCAAGAGACCCAGTACTTC. Its translation is CASSPGHRYQETQYF.

The chain carries TRBV6-5 and TRBJ2-1; TRBD2 matches at 12 bases. The CDR3 length is 15 residues. Trimming cost V 0 bases and J 6 bases; bases outside gene matches: 0. CDR1 MNHEY and CDR2 SVGAGI come from the germline V gene. The CDR3 is CASSYSGLAGNEQFF. As DNA, the CDR3 is TGTGCCAGCAGTTACTCGGGACTAGCGGGCAATGAGCAGTTCTTC.

The chain has TRBV28 and TRBJ1-5; D call uncertain. CDR1 MDHEN and CDR2 SYDVKM come from the germline V gene. The V gene lost 3 bases and the J gene lost 4 bases, with 10 bases spanning the gap. The CDR3 extends over 14 amino acids. The CDR3 here is CASSFRSGNQPQHF. The CDR3 nucleotides are TGTGCCAGCAGTTTTCGGTCGGGTAATCAGCCCCAGCATTTT.

The CDR3 nucleotides are TGCAGCGTTCGAGCGAGAGGTGAGCAGTTCTTC. Its protein is CSVRARGEQFF. V gene TRBV29-1 combines with J gene TRBJ2-1, with D unclear. The V and J ends lost 5 bases and 9 bases respectively, with 11 bases between them. The CDR3 is made up of 11 amino acids. The germline CDR1 and CDR2 sequences are SQVTM and ANQGSEA.

The chain couples TRBV2 to TRBJ1-5; perhaps TRBD1 as D (5 bases). V lost 5 bases, J lost 3 bases, and 11 bases lay in between. The CDR3 contains 14 residues. The germline V gene encodes CDR1 SNHLY and CDR2 FYNNEI. The CDR3 region has the DNA TGTGCCAGCAGTTTGCAGGGATCCAATCAGCCCCAGCATTTT. Its protein is CASSLQGSNQPQHF.

CDR3 nucleotides: TGTGCCAGCAGTGAAGTCGTGTGGACACCAAATGGCTACACCTTC. It codes for CASSEVVWTPNGYTF. V and J are TRBV6-1 and TRBJ1-2, with D perhaps matching TRBD1 (5 bases). Per germline, CDR1 MNHNS and CDR2 SASEGT. Trimming took 1 base from V and 6 from J, leaving 15 bases between them. CDR3 size: 15 residues.

The gene calls are TRBV25-1 and TRBJ2-7; no clear D gene. Deletions cut 1 base from V and 5 bases from J, with 3 bases between. Germline CDR1 is MGHDK and CDR2 is SYGVNS. The CDR3 sequence is 11 residues long. CDR3 sequence: CASSELDEQYF. The CDR3 DNA sequence: TGTGCCAGCAGTGAATTGGACGAGCAGTACTTC.

V and J are TRBV4-2 and TRBJ2-7, with 7 bases lining up with TRBD2. The CDR3 loop spans 16 amino acids. The trim removed 0 bases at V and 2 bases at J, leaving 7 bases unmatched. Germline V gives CDR1 LGHNA, CDR2 YNFKEQ. This CDR3 is CASSQDVTSRTYEQYF. CDR3 sequence (DNA): TGTGCCAGCAGCCAAGATGTGACTAGCCGAACCTACGAGCAGTACTTC.

The V gene is TRBV7-8, the J gene TRBJ2-5; 14 bases map to TRBD2. This CDR3 has 16 amino acids. Trimming took 5 bases from V and 2 from J; bases not matched to a gene: 4. Germline CDR1 SGHVS, CDR2 FQNEAQ. The CDR3 bases are TGTGCCAGCAGCCTCCGGACTAGCGGGAGGCAAGAGACCCAGTACTTC. Amino acid sequence: CASSLRTSGRQETQYF. Full variable domain (rest looked up from reference TRBV7-8 and TRBJ2-5): GAGVSQSPRYKVAKRGQDVALRCDPISGHVSLFWYQQALGQGPEFLTYFQNEAQLDKSGLPSDRFFAERPEGSVSTLKIQRTQQEDSAVYLCASSLRTSGRQETQYFGPGTRLLVL.

The chain links TRBV27 to TRBJ1-5; no definite D call. Trimming removed 4 bases at V and 2 bases at J, with 18 bases between. Germline-derived CDR1 and CDR2 are MNHEY and SMNVEV (reference sequence). This CDR3 spans 17 amino acids. CDR3 in DNA: TGTGCCAGCAGTTCCACTCGCGGTCCAGGCCGCAATCAGCCCCAGCATTTT. Its translation: CASSSTRGPGRNQPQHF.

The V call is TRBV6-5, the J call TRBJ1-6, with D possibly TRBD1 on 6 matching bases. The germline CDR1 and CDR2 sequences are MNHEY and SVGAGI. This CDR3 is built from 15 residues. Trimming stripped 0 bases from V and 14 bases from J, with 17 bases between. CDR3 coding DNA: TGTGCCAGCAGTTACTCGGGGGGGCCCCCAATGACCCTCCACTTT. Protein: CASSYSGGPPMTLHF.

This sequence joins TRBV11-2 and TRBJ2-1; tentative D call: TRBD2 (6 bases). Germline V CDR1 and CDR2: SGHAT, FQNNGV. The CDR3 is 19 residues long. Trimming removed 0 bases at V and 1 base at J, with 19 bases between. CDR3 residues: CASSLDWEVTSGSYNEQFF. The CDR3 DNA is TGTGCCAGCAGCTTAGATTGGGAAGTGACTAGTGGGTCCTACAATGAGCAGTTCTTC.

The chain has TRBV5-1 and TRBJ2-2; 7 bases map to TRBD2. Trimming cost V 1 base and J 5 bases; bases outside gene matches: 11. The CDR3 sequence is 17 residues long. Germline V gene sequence: CDR1 SGHRS, CDR2 YFSETQ. The CDR3 DNA reads TGCGCCAGCAGCTTGTTCGGCTCGGGAGGAGGGACCGGGGAGCTGTTTTTT. Residues: CASSLFGSGGGTGELFF. Full variable domain (missing parts from reference TRBV5-1 and TRBJ2-2): KAGVTQTPRYLIKTRGQQVTLSCSPISGHRSVSWYQQTPGQGLQFLFEYFSETQRNKGNFPGRFSGRQFSNSRSEMNVSTLELGDSALYLCASSLFGSGGGTGELFFGEGSRLTVL.

The CDR3 is CASSQGNHGYTF. The CDR3 DNA sequence: TGCGCCAGCAGCCAAGGGAACCATGGCTACACCTTC. The chain couples TRBV4-1 to TRBJ1-2; D gene uncertain. This CDR3 spans 12 amino acids. V gave up 1 base and J gave up 6 bases, with 6 bases separating them. Germline CDR1 is MGHRA and CDR2 is YSYEKL.

The chain joins TRBV19 to TRBJ1-1, with a tentative D call TRBD1 (5 bases). This CDR3 is built from 16 residues. V lost 5 bases and J lost 0, with 16 bases in between. From germline, CDR1 is LNHDA and CDR2 SQIVND (reference sequence). The CDR3 DNA follows: TGTGCCAGTAGTTCCCTCTGGACACTAATGAACACTGAAGCTTTCTTT. As protein: CASSSLWTLMNTEAFF.

V usage is TRBV15 and J usage is TRBJ2-7; 8 bases agree with TRBD1. This CDR3 region has 15 residues. Germline loops: CDR1 LNHNV, CDR2 YYDKDF (reference sequence). The V and J ends lost 0 bases and 6 bases, in that order; junction bases with no gene match: 7. This chain's CDR3 is CATSRDPRQGLEQYF. The CDR3 DNA is TGTGCCACCAGCAGAGATCCTCGACAGGGGCTCGAGCAGTACTTC.

The gene calls are TRBV14 and TRBJ1-2; maybe TRBD1 (5 bases). With 2 bases removed from V and 4 bases from J, the gap between germline ends came to 8 bases. CDR3 length equals 13 residues. Per germline, CDR1 SGHDN and CDR2 FVKESK. The DNA of the CDR3 is TGTGCCAGCAGCCAACCAGACAGCTATGGCTACACCTTC. It is translated as CASSQPDSYGYTF.

The chain employs TRBV3-1 (or the pseudogene TRBV3-2) and TRBJ1-1; the match to TRBD1 covers 7 bases. Germline trimming cut 2 bases from V and 1 base from J; bases unmatched to any gene: 7. CDR1 and CDR2 (germline): LGHDT, YNNKEL (reference sequence). The CDR3 runs 16 residues. The CDR3 DNA is TGTGCCAGCAGCCAACACGGACAGGCCCCGAACACTGAAGCTTTCTTT. This codes for CASSQHGQAPNTEAFF.

The rearrangement uses TRBV2 and TRBJ2-7; D is possibly TRBD1 (5 bases). The germline V gene encodes CDR1 SNHLY and CDR2 FYNNEI. V was pared by 6 bases and J by 0 bases, with 15 bases between. CDR3 length: 15 amino acids. CDR3 protein: CASRYAAGASYEQYF. The CDR3 DNA reads TGTGCCAGCAGGTACGCTGCTGGGGCCTCCTACGAGCAGTACTTC. Combining the CDR3 with reference TRBV2 and TRBJ2-7 gives the whole variable domain EPEVTQTPSHQVTQMGQEVILRCVPISNHLYFYWYRQILGQKVEFLVSFYNNEISEKSEIFDDQFSVERPDGSNFTLKIRSTKLEDSAMYFCASRYAAGASYEQYFGPGTRLTVT.

V and J are TRBV23-1 and TRBJ2-2, with 7 nucleotides matching TRBD2. TRBV23-1 has ORF status, its function being uncertain. CDR3 length: 15 amino acids. Unmatched junction bases numbered 10, after V lost 8 bases and J lost 4 bases. The CDR3 DNA reads TGCGCCAGCGGCCCATTGACTAGCACCACCGGGGAGCTGTTTTTT. It encodes CASGPLTSTTGELFF.

J is TRBJ1-2 and V is TRBV9; 8 nucleotides agree with TRBD1. V trimming: 3 bases; J trimming: 3 bases; junction bases outside the gene matches: 10. The CDR3 has 16 amino acids. Germline lookup yields CDR1 SGDLS and CDR2 YYNGEE. DNA of the CDR3: TGTGCCAGCAGCGCGCCTTTCCTGGGACAGGACTATGGCTACACCTTC. Amino acids: CASSAPFLGQDYGYTF.

This clone appeared a single time. The chain joins TRBV30 to TRBJ1-2; D is unresolved. CDR3 length: 13 residues. Trimming removed 0 bases from V and 0 bases from J, with 5 bases in between. Germline CDR1 reads GTSNPN; CDR2 reads SVGIG (reference sequence). The DNA for the CDR3 is TGTGCCTGGAGTGTACCACCTAACTATGGCTACACCTTC. It is translated as CAWSVPPNYGYTF.

The chain links TRBV7-3 to TRBJ2-7, with D perhaps assigned TRBD1 or TRBD2 (5 bases each). CDR3 length: 13 amino acids. CDR1 and CDR2 from the germline V gene are SGHTA and FQGTGA. The V end was cut by 3 bases, the J end by 4 bases, with 10 bases between. CDR3 DNA: TGTGCCAGCAGCTTTACCGAGGGGTACGAGCAGTACTTC. Encoded protein: CASSFTEGYEQYF.

The CDR3 region has the DNA TGTGCCAGCAGTTACTGGGGGGATACGCAGTATTTT. This sequence encodes CASSYWGDTQYF. This chain joins TRBV6-5 and TRBJ2-3; D is perhaps TRBD1 or TRBD2 (5 bases each). V lost 1 base to trimming and J lost 6 bases, with 5 bases between them. The CDR3 runs 12 residues. Germline values: CDR1 MNHEY, CDR2 SVGAGI.

This clone was observed once. V and J are TRBV6-5 and TRBJ1-1; possibly TRBD1 for D (6 bases). CDR1 MNHEY and CDR2 SVGAGI come from the germline V gene. This CDR3 spans 11 amino acids. V was shortened by 9 bases and J by 5 bases, with 10 bases between the two germline ends. The DNA of the CDR3 is TGTGCCAGTACAGGGCCAACTGAAGCTTTCTTT. Protein product: CASTGPTEAFF.